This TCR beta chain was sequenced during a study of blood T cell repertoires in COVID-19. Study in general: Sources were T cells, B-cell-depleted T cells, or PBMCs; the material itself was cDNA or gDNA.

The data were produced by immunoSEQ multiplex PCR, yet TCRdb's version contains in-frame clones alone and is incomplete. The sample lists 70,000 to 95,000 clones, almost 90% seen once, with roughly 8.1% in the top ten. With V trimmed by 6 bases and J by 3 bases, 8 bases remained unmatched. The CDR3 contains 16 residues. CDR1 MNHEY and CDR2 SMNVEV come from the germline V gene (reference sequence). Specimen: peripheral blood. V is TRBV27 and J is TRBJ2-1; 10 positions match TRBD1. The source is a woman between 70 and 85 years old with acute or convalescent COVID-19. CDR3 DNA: TGTGCCAGCAGAGATAGGACAGGGGGTTTCTACAATGAGCAGTTCTTC. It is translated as CASRDRTGGFYNEQFF.